The 25 T cell receptor beta chains below were found in one sample sequenced in a study of cytomegalovirus exposure and HLA in healthy donors. Sequenced by immunoSEQ multiplex PCR; TCRdb stores in-frame clones only, minus some. The sample records 45,000 to 65,000 clones, 93% being singletons. The specimen sequenced was PBMCs. These receptors were collected from a young woman in good health and CMV-seropositive.

This chain joins TRBV7-2 and TRBJ2-3, with 7 bases lining up with TRBD1. The CDR3 has 15 residues. Losses at the gene ends were 2 bases for V and 0 bases for J; bases not matched to a gene: 2. Germline V lookup: CDR1 SGHTA, CDR2 FQGNSA. CDR3 loop: CASSLLQGSTDTQYF. The CDR3 nucleotides are TGTGCCAGCAGCTTACTACAGGGGAGCACAGATACGCAGTATTTT.

A single count supports this clone. The chain combines TRBV9 with TRBJ1-2; D perhaps matches TRBD1 (6 bases). CDR1 and CDR2 (germline): SGDLS, YYNGEE. Trimming took 0 bases from V and 2 from J, leaving 8 bases between them. The CDR3 is made up of 14 amino acids. The DNA of the CDR3 is TGTGCCAGCAGCGTAGATGGGACAAACTATGGCTACACCTTC. Translating gives CASSVDGTNYGYTF. The complete variable domain, with remaining parts taken from reference TRBV9 and TRBJ1-2, reads DSGVTQTPKHLITATGQRVTLRCSPRSGDLSVYWYQQSLDQGLQFLIQYYNGEERAKGNILERFSAQQFPDLHSELNLSSLELGDSALYFCASSVDGTNYGYTFGSGTRLTVV.

The rearrangement uses TRBV6-5 and TRBJ2-1; weak D call: TRBD2 (5 bases). Germline CDR1 is MNHEY and CDR2 is SVGAGI. CDR3 length: 14 residues. Trimming removed 6 bases at V and 8 bases at J, with 17 bases between. In DNA form, the CDR3 reads TGTGCCAGCAGAGACTACCTGGCGGGTCATGAGCAGTTCTTC. Residues: CASRDYLAGHEQFF.

The chain carries TRBV7-6 and TRBJ1-3; the D gene is possibly TRBD1 (5 bases). Trimming stripped 5 bases from V and 4 bases from J, with 12 bases between. CDR3 length: 14 residues. The V gene's germline CDR1 is SGHVS and CDR2 FNYEAQ. The chain's CDR3 is CASSQGHAGNTIYF. CDR3 DNA sequence: TGTGCCAGCAGCCAAGGACACGCAGGAAACACCATATATTTT. Using reference TRBV7-6 and TRBJ1-3 for the parts outside the CDR3, the full variable domain is GAGVSQSPRYKVTKRGQDVALRCDPISGHVSLYWYRQALGQGPEFLTYFNYEAQQDKSGLPNDRFSAERPEGSISTLTIQRTEQRDSAMYRCASSQGHAGNTIYFGEGSWLTVV.

The chain couples TRBV7-9 to TRBJ1-3; 7 bases match TRBD1. With 7 bases clipped from V and 4 bases from J, the junction kept 4 bases outside the gene matches. CDR1 is SEHNR, CDR2 FQNEAQ, per germline (reference sequence). The CDR3 sequence is 13 residues long. DNA of the CDR3: TGTGCCAGCACCTGGGACAGCGGAAACACCATATATTTT. Translation gives CASTWDSGNTIYF.

V and J are TRBV2 and TRBJ1-2; D remains ambiguous. This CDR3 spans 12 amino acids. Germline CDR1 SNHLY, CDR2 FYNNEI. V was shortened by 10 bases and J by 4 bases, with 13 bases between the two germline ends. CDR3 amino acids: CANNVPPYGYTF. Here the CDR3 DNA reads TGTGCCAACAACGTCCCACCCTATGGCTACACCTTC.

This chain joins TRBV9 and TRBJ1-2; the match to TRBD1 covers 8 bases. Germline values: CDR1 SGDLS, CDR2 YYNGEE. V lost 4 bases to trimming and J lost 2 bases; unmatched junction nucleotides: 4. CDR3 size: 14 residues. CDR3 DNA: TGTGCCAGCAGCCCTGACAGGGGAAACTATGGCTACACCTTC. Its protein is CASSPDRGNYGYTF.

The CDR3 reads CASENSGGDEQFF. CDR3 bases: TGTGCCAGTGAAAACTCAGGGGGCGATGAGCAGTTCTTC. The V and J genes are TRBV19 and TRBJ2-1; 8 bases agree with TRBD1. The CDR3 has 13 residues. Germline values: CDR1 LNHDA, CDR2 SQIVND (reference sequence). V lost 8 bases and J lost 8; bases outside the gene matches: 8.

The V and J genes are TRBV6-4 and TRBJ2-1; the match to TRBD2 covers 8 bases. Trimming cost V 2 bases and J 6 bases; bases outside gene matches: 6. The CDR3 loop spans 15 amino acids. Germline CDR1 and CDR2: MRHNA and SNTAGT. The CDR3 coding sequence is TGTGCCAGCAGTGACCACCCCACTAGCGGCAATGAGCAGTTCTTC. Translating it yields CASSDHPTSGNEQFF.

The chain links TRBV5-6 to TRBJ2-5; 9 bases line up with TRBD1. The CDR3 loop spans 17 amino acids. From germline, CDR1 is SGHDT and CDR2 YYEEEE. Trimming removed 0 bases from V and 1 base from J; junction bases left unmatched: 7. The CDR3 reads CASSLALTGGVQETQYF. CDR3 nucleotides: TGTGCCAGCAGCTTGGCCCTGACAGGGGGGGTCCAAGAGACCCAGTACTTC.

This chain joins TRBV6-5 and TRBJ2-1; D gene ambiguous. CDR3 length: 13 amino acids. V lost 6 bases and J 3 bases, leaving 9 bases between the germline ends. Germline lookup yields CDR1 MNHEY and CDR2 SVGAGI. As DNA, the CDR3 is TGTGCCAGCAGAACACCAGGCTACAATGAGCAGTTCTTC. As protein: CASRTPGYNEQFF.

In regard to this clone: Other DNA sequences within the sample encode an identical CDR3. The rearrangement links TRBV7-2 to TRBJ1-5; TRBD1 is a possible D gene (5 bases). The V end lost 2 bases, the J end lost 1 base, and 9 bases lay between the germline ends. The length of the CDR3 is 15 residues. Germline V lookup: CDR1 SGHTA, CDR2 FQGNSA. The CDR3 nucleotides read TGTGCCAGCAGCTTAAGAGCAGGGAGCAATCAGCCCCAGCATTTT. Amino acids: CASSLRAGSNQPQHF.

This clone was found once. J is TRBJ2-2 and V is TRBV2, with 9 bases matching TRBD1. From germline, CDR1 is SNHLY and CDR2 FYNNEI. The CDR3 is 13 residues long. Losses at the gene ends were 7 bases for V and 5 bases for J; bases not matched to a gene: 2. CDR3 region: CASKGQGTGELFF. The CDR3 DNA reads as TGTGCCAGCAAGGGACAGGGTACCGGGGAGCTGTTTTTT.

This clone came up once. The chain combines TRBV13 with TRBJ2-3, with D possibly TRBD1 on 5 matching bases. The CDR3 has 14 amino acids. Germline-derived CDR1 and CDR2 are PRHDT and FYEKMQ (reference sequence). V lost 5 bases and J 0 bases, leaving 9 bases between the germline ends. The DNA for the CDR3 is TGTGCCAGCAGCCGACAGCCTAGCACAGATACGCAGTATTTT. This codes for CASSRQPSTDTQYF.

The rearrangement uses TRBV20-1 and TRBJ2-3, with a weak D call TRBD2 (5 bases). CDR1 is DFQATT, CDR2 SNEGSKA, per germline (reference sequence). V lost 6 bases to trimming and J lost 5 bases, with 9 bases between them. The CDR3 runs 11 residues. The CDR3 sequence is CSALLEDTQYF. In DNA, the CDR3 is TGCAGTGCCTTACTAGAAGATACGCAGTATTTT.

As to this clone: Other DNA sequences within the sample encode an identical CDR3. The genes are TRBV6-1 and TRBJ1-1; a possible D gene is TRBD1 (5 bases). The CDR3 is 14 amino acids. V was clipped by 1 base and J by 2 bases, with 8 bases between them. Germline V gives CDR1 MNHNS, CDR2 SASEGT. Here the CDR3 reads CASSEGTGNTEAFF. The CDR3 DNA sequence: TGTGCCAGCAGTGAAGGTACAGGAAACACTGAAGCTTTCTTT.

The chain is built from TRBV6-1 and TRBJ1-6, with 7 bases fitting TRBD1. J gave up 5 bases and V 6 bases, and 7 bases lay outside the gene matches. Germline-derived CDR1 and CDR2 are MNHNS and SASEGT. The CDR3 totals 15 residues. CDR3 nucleotide sequence: TGTGCCAGCAGCCAAAACAGGGGAGATAATTCACCCCTCCACTTT. This gives the protein CASSQNRGDNSPLHF.

This clone is judged medium-sized. The chain couples TRBV11-1 to TRBJ2-5; the D gene is possibly TRBD2 (7 bases). Germline CDR1 and CDR2: SGHAT and FQDESV (reference sequence). The CDR3 extends over 15 amino acids. The V end lost 8 bases, the J end lost 4 bases, and 20 bases lay between the germline ends. The CDR3: CASASRGGAVETQYF. In DNA, the CDR3 is TGTGCCAGCGCCTCCCGAGGGGGGGCTGTAGAGACCCAGTACTTC.

This clone showed up just a few times. The V call is TRBV10-3, the J call TRBJ2-7; D possibly corresponds to TRBD2 (7 bases). The CDR3 is made up of 17 amino acids. V was clipped by 7 bases and J by 3 bases, with 25 bases between them. Germline CDR1 reads ENHRY; CDR2 reads SYGVKD. In DNA form, the CDR3 reads TGTGCCATCAATAACCCCCTGGGGGGGCCTCAGGTCTACGAGCAGTACTTC. Its protein product is CAINNPLGGPQVYEQYF.

The chain recombines TRBV13 with TRBJ2-3; TRBD2 matches 12 bases. The CDR3 loop spans 18 amino acids. In germline, CDR1 is PRHDT, CDR2 FYEKMQ (reference sequence). The V gene end was trimmed by 1 base and the J gene end by 3 bases; junction bases not matched to a gene: 8. The CDR3 is CASSLELAGGSGTDTQYF. The DNA of the CDR3 is TGTGCCAGCAGCTTAGAACTAGCGGGGGGCTCGGGGACAGATACGCAGTATTTT.

The rearrangement links TRBV6-1 to TRBJ1-5; D is undetermined. With 5 bases removed from V and 3 bases from J, the gap between germline ends came to 11 bases. This CDR3 is 14 amino acids long. Germline-derived CDR1 and CDR2 are MNHNS and SASEGT. The CDR3 is CASSPQTYNQPQHF. The CDR3 region has the DNA TGTGCCAGCAGTCCCCAGACTTACAATCAGCCCCAGCATTTT.

As DNA, the CDR3 is TGCGCCAGCAGCCAAGACAGGAGCACAGATACGCAGTATTTT. Residues: CASSQDRSTDTQYF. The chain carries TRBV4-3 and TRBJ2-3; no clear D. Germline CDR1 and CDR2: LGHNA and YSLEER. V lost 0 bases and J 0 bases, leaving 4 bases between the germline ends. The CDR3 has 14 amino acids.

This sequence joins TRBV7-2 and TRBJ1-6, with D unresolved. The CDR3 consists of 12 residues. CDR1 and CDR2 from the germline V gene are SGHTA and FQGNSA. Trimming pared 8 bases from V and 12 bases from J, leaving 14 bases between. DNA for the CDR3: TGTGCCAGCTACCCCCTTTTCGGACCCCTCCACTTT. It yields the protein CASYPLFGPLHF.

This chain links TRBV10-1 with TRBJ1-5; 8 bases agree with TRBD1. The V gene's germline CDR1 is WNHNN and CDR2 SYGVQD (reference sequence). This CDR3 contains 12 residues. J was trimmed by 6 bases and V by 6 bases; bases with no gene match: 1. The CDR3 nucleotides are TGCGCCAGCAGCACAGGGGGTCAGCCCCAGCATTTT. Translated: CASSTGGQPQHF.

This chain connects TRBV7-8 to TRBJ2-7; D perhaps matches TRBD1 (5 bases). Germline CDR1 SGHVS, CDR2 FQNEAQ. There are 15 residues in the CDR3. Trimming took 7 bases from V and 0 from J, leaving 16 bases between them. Here the CDR3 reads CASNIGRGLSYEQYF. In DNA form, the CDR3 reads TGTGCCAGCAACATTGGAAGGGGCCTCTCCTACGAGCAGTACTTC.